This TCR beta chain was retrieved from a study of identical twins. Study conclusions and caveats: Reduced insertions were recorded for abundant cord blood beta clonotypes, with no such pattern in memory repertoires. Donors were not followed over many years; analysis was cross-sectional.

Details on this clonotype: Antigen unknown.

With 6 bases removed from V and 2 bases from J, the gap between germline ends came to 16 bases. CDR1 and CDR2 from the germline V gene are MNHNS and SASEGT. The CDR3 contains 15 residues. TCRdb analysed the 5' RACE reads with MiXCR anew, one entry per CDR3 protein. This table has 400,000 to 650,000 distinct CDR3 sequences, 20% to 25% appearing once. The sample was also linked to a second study, of T cells expressing NK-cell markers. This second study says: Roughly six donors had dominant NKG2C+ clonotypes that comprised about 1.0-7.0% of their CD8+ T cells.

The clonotype comes from a woman aged 18 to 35 in good health. Sequencing was performed on CD4+ T cells sorted from blood. The chain joins TRBV6-1 to TRBJ1-2; possibly TRBD1 for D (5 bases). CDR3 region: CASSPPGTANYGYTF. DNA of the CDR3: TGTGCCAGCAGCCCCCCTGGGACGGCGAACTATGGCTACACCTTC.